The 18 T cell receptor beta chains below all came from one sample that was sequenced in a study of T cells in Graves' hyperthyroidism and ophthalmopathy. Template material for amplifying TCR beta CDR3 regions consisted of RNA transcripts. During a first-round RT-PCR of the TCR CDR3, the HTBI primer set was used. Via MiXCR, TCRdb re-called the multiplex PCR reads, giving one row per CDR3 protein. This sample carries over 450,000 distinct CDR3 sequences, around 14% of them seen once, and the ten largest clones take around 17%. Sequenced: blood. The receptors derive from a young woman with Graves' hyperthyroidism.

In this sample, this clonotype turned up many times. CDR3 sequence (DNA): TGTGCCAGCAGTCGCGGACAGGATGCCCTACTCTATGGCTACACCTTC. Protein sequence: CASSRGQDALLYGYTF. The chain couples TRBV12-3 or TRBV12-4 to TRBJ1-2; 7 bases are a match to TRBD1. Trimming at V came to 5 bases and at J to 4 bases, leaving 13 bases not matched to a gene. The length of the CDR3 is 16 residues.

This clonotype occurred a few times. This chain links TRBV20-1 with TRBJ1-6; 8 positions match TRBD1. Germline loops: CDR1 DFQATT, CDR2 SNEGSKA (reference sequence). The CDR3 runs 16 residues. V dropped 6 bases and J dropped 0; count of bases not matched to a gene: 7. This CDR3 is CSAKDRESSYNSPLHF. The CDR3 DNA follows: TGCAGTGCCAAGGACAGGGAGAGCTCCTATAATTCACCCCTCCACTTT.

Ten or more counts support this clonotype. The chain links TRBV11-1 to TRBJ1-5; unclear D gene. V was shortened by 0 bases and J by 5 bases, with 5 bases between the two germline ends. Germline V lookup: CDR1 SGHAT, CDR2 FQDESV (reference sequence). The length of the CDR3 is 13 residues. The CDR3 DNA reads TGTGCCAGCAGCTTAGCGCAGGATCAGCCCCAGCATTTT. Translated: CASSLAQDQPQHF.

The table lists this clonotype with a few counts. The chain employs TRBV5-1 and TRBJ2-1, with a possible D match to TRBD2 (6 bases). The CDR3 length is 14 residues. The germline gives CDR1 SGHRS, CDR2 YFSETQ. Trimming removed 4 bases from V and 7 bases from J, with 15 bases in between. The CDR3 DNA reads TGCGCCAGCAGCATTCAAGCGGGCGGGAATGAGCAGTTCTTC. This gives the protein CASSIQAGGNEQFF. Looking up the rest from reference TRBV5-1 and TRBJ2-1 gives the full variable domain: KAGVTQTPRYLIKTRGQQVTLSCSPISGHRSVSWYQQTPGQGLQFLFEYFSETQRNKGNFPGRFSGRQFSNSRSEMNVSTLELGDSALYLCASSIQAGGNEQFFGPGTRLTVL.

This clonotype was picked up a small number of times. The rearrangement links TRBV15 to TRBJ2-2; no firm D call. V was pared by 1 base and J by 6 bases, with 6 bases between. This CDR3 comprises 13 residues. Germline CDR1 is LNHNV and CDR2 is YYDKDF (reference sequence). CDR3 bases: TGTGCCACCAGCAGAGGAGGCGCCGGGGAGCTGTTTTTT. The encoded protein is CATSRGGAGELFF. The complete variable domain, with remaining parts taken from reference TRBV15 and TRBJ2-2, reads DAMVIQNPRYQVTQFGKPVTLSCSQTLNHNVMYWYQQKSSQAPKLLFHYYDKDFNNEADTPDNFQSRRPNTSFCFLDIRSPGLGDTAMYLCATSRGGAGELFFGEGSRLTVL.

This clonotype was detected a few times. The chain couples TRBV15 to TRBJ2-2; D ambiguous. Germline CDR1 and CDR2: LNHNV and YYDKDF (reference sequence). The CDR3 is 13 residues long. V dropped 0 bases and J dropped 7 bases, with 6 bases sitting between them. In DNA form, the CDR3 reads TGTGCCACCAGCAGAGATTCACGCGGGGAGCTGTTTTTT. It translates to CATSRDSRGELFF.

This clonotype was counted a few times. The V and J genes are TRBV19 and TRBJ2-7, with TRBD2 as a possible D gene (5 bases). The CDR3 loop spans 13 amino acids. V gave up 1 base and J gave up 7 bases, with 11 bases separating them. CDR1 is LNHDA and CDR2 is SQIVND in the germline V gene (reference sequence). The CDR3 loop reads CASSIASGNEQYF. CDR3 bases: TGTGCCAGTAGTATAGCCTCGGGAAATGAGCAGTACTTC.

This clonotype was recorded many times. This chain links TRBV7-9 with TRBJ2-7, with 10 nucleotides matching TRBD2. The CDR3 runs 16 residues. In germline, CDR1 is SEHNR, CDR2 FQNEAQ (reference sequence). The J segment lost 2 bases and the V segment lost 1 base, leaving 5 bases of the junction unmatched. The CDR3 loop reads CASSLGASGSPYEQYF. As DNA, the CDR3 is TGTGCCAGCAGCTTAGGGGCTAGCGGGAGCCCCTACGAGCAGTACTTC.

This clonotype was counted ten times or more. J is TRBJ2-3 and V is TRBV20-1, with 7 bases identical to TRBD2. The CDR3 covers 15 residues. Germline CDR1 reads DFQATT; CDR2 reads SNEGSKA (reference sequence). Losses at the gene ends were 6 bases for V and 1 base for J; bases not matched to a gene: 10. In DNA, the CDR3 is TGCAGTGCCCCCCGGGCGGGAGAGGGCACAGATACGCAGTATTTT. It encodes CSAPRAGEGTDTQYF.

This clonotype was counted ten times or more. The genes are TRBV12-3 or TRBV12-4 and TRBJ2-3; D gene unclear. CDR3 length equals 15 residues. Deletions cut 3 bases from V and 1 base from J, with 11 bases between. The CDR3 coding sequence is TGTGCCAGCAGTTTGGAAATTGGGGGCACAGATACGCAGTATTTT. Amino acid sequence: CASSLEIGGTDTQYF.

This clonotype was detected ten times or more. J is TRBJ2-3 and V is TRBV7-2; D might be TRBD2 (5 bases). CDR1 and CDR2 from the germline V gene are SGHTA and FQGNSA. The CDR3 sequence is 13 residues long. V dropped 5 bases and J dropped 4 bases, with 10 bases sitting between them. The CDR3 protein is CASSRSGPDTQYF. CDR3 DNA sequence: TGTGCCAGCAGCCGGAGCGGTCCAGATACGCAGTATTTT.

This clonotype has a count of ten or more. The rearrangement uses TRBV12-3 or TRBV12-4 and TRBJ2-3; D gene unclear. This CDR3 has 14 amino acids. The V end was cut by 4 bases, the J end by 2 bases, with 10 bases between. CDR3 residues: CASSSALTTDTQYF. For the CDR3, the DNA is TGTGCCAGCAGTTCAGCCTTAACCACAGATACGCAGTATTTT.

The rearrangement joins TRBV11-3 to TRBJ1-1; D unclear. This CDR3 is built from 14 residues. The germline V gene has CDR1 SGHNT and CDR2 YENEEA. Trimming stripped 5 bases from V and 12 bases from J, with 22 bases between. The chain's CDR3 is CASSHFPVERETFF. The CDR3 DNA is TGTGCCAGCAGCCATTTCCCCGTCGAGAGGGAGACTTTCTTT.

A few counts support this clonotype. V is TRBV27 and J is TRBJ1-3; D is possibly TRBD1 (5 bases). This CDR3 region has 17 residues. Looked up from germline, CDR1 is MNHEY and CDR2 is SMNVEV (reference sequence). The germline V and J ends were trimmed by 5 bases and 0 bases, with 17 bases remaining between them. The CDR3, as DNA: TGTGCCAGCAGTGCGCGGGACCCCACGTTCTCTGGAAACACCATATATTTT. It codes for CASSARDPTFSGNTIYF.

This clonotype was seen repeatedly, ten times or more. The CDR3 DNA reads as TGTGCCAGCAGTTATCGGACTTTTACCCACGAGCAGTACTTC. Amino acids: CASSYRTFTHEQYF. The V call is TRBV6-1, the J call TRBJ2-7, with D possibly TRBD2 on 5 matching bases. Trimming took off 5 bases at V and 5 bases at J, with 16 bases between the two ends. The CDR3 covers 14 residues. Germline assignment: CDR1 MNHNS and CDR2 SASEGT.

This clonotype has just a few counts. The rearrangement uses TRBV11-3 and TRBJ2-1, with 11 bases that match TRBD2. V was clipped by 4 bases and J by 3 bases; unmatched bases: 5. The CDR3 has 16 residues. The germline V gene encodes CDR1 SGHNT and CDR2 YENEEA. For the CDR3, the DNA is TGTGCCAGCAGCTCGACTAGCGGGGAACTCTACAATGAGCAGTTCTTC. The encoded protein is CASSSTSGELYNEQFF.

The V gene is TRBV6-5, the J gene TRBJ2-1, with 8 positions matching TRBD1. From germline, CDR1 is MNHEY and CDR2 SVGAGI. V lost 1 base to trimming and J lost 4 bases; unmatched junction nucleotides: 6. The length of the CDR3 is 16 residues. In DNA, the CDR3 is TGTGCCAGCAGTTACTATCCGGGACAGGCGTACAATGAGCAGTTCTTC. This codes for CASSYYPGQAYNEQFF.

The chain uses TRBV19 and TRBJ2-3, with D perhaps matching TRBD1 (6 bases). Germline V gene sequence: CDR1 LNHDA, CDR2 SQIVND (reference sequence). The CDR3 is made up of 13 amino acids. V was pared by 8 bases and J by 6 bases, with 15 bases between. CDR3 nucleotide sequence: TGTGCCAGTCGTCACAGGGATCGGGATACGCAGTATTTT. Protein: CASRHRDRDTQYF.